This passage covers 5 T cell receptor beta chains from one sample sequenced in a study of T cell responses to AZD1222 COVID-19 vaccine. The assay was immunoSEQ multiplex PCR, and TCRdb's table has in-frame clones only and misses some. The repertoire holds about 140,000 clones, with 75% to 95% as singletons. The input for sequencing was peripheral blood, taken on day 0 of AZD1222 vaccination. These receptors were obtained from an adult in good health.

The V call is TRBV5-4, the J call TRBJ1-1; D is ambiguous. The V and J ends lost 1 base and 0 bases respectively, with 13 bases between them. The CDR3 sequence is 16 residues long. Germline-derived CDR1 and CDR2 are SGHNT and YYREEE (reference sequence). The CDR3 DNA follows: TGTGCCAGCAGCTTGACCCTCCAGGCTATGAACACTGAAGCTTTCTTT. Translated, it gives CASSLTLQAMNTEAFF.

CDR3 residues: CASSLVPPDTQYF. CDR3 nucleotides: TGTGCCAGCAGCTTAGTGCCCCCAGATACGCAGTATTTT. V usage is TRBV11-3 and J usage is TRBJ2-3, with D unresolved. Trimming removed 1 base at V and 4 bases at J, with 6 bases between. The CDR3 consists of 13 residues. Germline V gene lookup returns CDR1 SGHNT and CDR2 YENEEA.

The chain uses TRBV12-3 or TRBV12-4 and TRBJ1-4; D not resolved. Trimming pared 1 base from V and 7 bases from J, leaving 7 bases between. The CDR3 has 13 amino acids. The CDR3 DNA is TGTGCCAGCAGTTTAGGGCCGCCTGAAAAACTGTTTTTT. Amino acid sequence: CASSLGPPEKLFF.

This sequence joins TRBV7-8 and TRBJ1-1; no firm D call. This CDR3 has 14 residues. Per germline, CDR1 SGHVS and CDR2 FQNEAQ. The ends were cut back, 0 bases at V and 8 bases at J, with 13 bases in the middle. The CDR3, as DNA: TGTGCCAGCAGCTTAGCTATCGGCCACGGCGAAGCTTTCTTT. As protein: CASSLAIGHGEAFF.

The chain has TRBV27 and TRBJ1-1, with 8 bases matching TRBD1. V shed 6 bases, J shed 7 bases, and the junction held 10 bases outside the gene matches. The CDR3 extends over 14 amino acids. Germline V gives CDR1 MNHEY, CDR2 SMNVEV (reference sequence). The CDR3 coding sequence is TGTGCCAGCAGGACACAGGGGGGGAAGGGTGAAGCTTTCTTT. Protein product: CASRTQGGKGEAFF.